This T cell receptor (beta chain) was captured in a study of blood T cell repertoires in COVID-19 (dated by TCRdb to about 2020). About the investigation overall: The collaborator samples originated in the United States, Italy and Spain and spanned the acute and convalescent phases of COVID-19. The dataset comprised deeply sampled blood TCRbeta repertoires from subjects exposed to, actively infected with, or recovered from COVID-19. A de-identified subject ID, COVID-19 status, age in years and sex were almost always included in the sample metadata. The prospective study material was composed of cDNA or gDNA derived from T cells, B-cell-depleted T cells, or PBMCs. The samples were drawn from two sources: the first 160 participants of the ongoing ImmuneRACE study, and about 1,300 subjects contributed by 6 global collaborators. HLA class I and class II types, where available, came from metadata supplied by the sample provider rather than from assay-based typing. The repertoires were made available in a free public database intended to serve as a resource for research on the immune response to SARS-CoV-2.

Each collaborating institution followed its own protocols to collect whole blood in K2EDTA tubes. For TCRbeta analysis, collaborators shipped samples as frozen whole blood, isolated PBMCs, or DNA extracted from either of those sample types. The V end loses 2 bases and the J end loses 1 base, and a stretch of 8 bases separates them. The CDR3 numbers 14 residues from cysteine through phenylalanine. The kept DNA is CDR3 alone, 42 bases in frame from the first base. The germline V gene sets CDR1 to SGHVS and CDR2 to FQNEAQ. Broader findings and caveats from the paper: Clinical and demographic metadata were provided uncurated, with the amount varying by source and participant.

Concerning this clone: Its recognized antigen is unknown. No base-level quality is on record; no much larger clone is a single base apart.

TCRbeta CDR3 regions were amplified from genomic DNA by means of the immunoSEQ Assay, a bias-controlled multiplex PCR. In the paper's pipeline: The number of nucleated cells in each sample was estimated by amplification of reference gene primers within the assay. Sequence reads were collapsed and filtered to measure the absolute abundance of every unique TCRbeta CDR3 rearrangement. For each sample, productive Simpson clonality was calculated as the square root of Simpson's diversity index across productive rearrangements. TCRdb took this table from immuneACCESS and kept in-frame rearrangements with V and J called. Such tables lack part of the clones; where checked against another copy, unresolved V genes explain under half of the gap, and the rest is unexplained. Clone size and V and J calls were adopted from that table, with D and trimming inferred from the DNA. The sample table records more than 25,000 clones; around 86% of these occur just once. The ten largest clonotypes hold about 8% of the sample.

This receptor chain uses TRBV7-8 and TRBJ1-1; the D gene identity is not certain. This TCR derives from a man aged 50 to 59 with active COVID-19. Sequencing input: peripheral blood. CDR3 region: CASSLRAENTEAFF. DNA sequence: TGTGCCAGCAGCTTAAGAGCCGAGAACACTGAAGCTTTCTTT.